This TCR beta chain was recovered during a study of molecular identifiers for immune sequencing clone quantification. The CDR3 has 11 amino acids. The V end was cut by 8 bases, the J end by 9 bases, with 12 bases between. Naive CD8 libraries used 20,000 to 1,000,000 sorted cells and 10%, 30% or 50% RNA. Sorting was used to obtain naive CD8 T cells (CD8+CD4-CCR7+CD45RA+). This clonotype was observed many times. The antigen is not known. Making the bulk TCR libraries relied on previously described methods and listed TCR primers. TCRdb redid the calling of the PCR reads with MiXCR, one entry per CDR3 protein. The data hold roughly 71,000 distinct CDR3 sequences, with around 18% observed a single time. Whole-study findings and limits: Under 1% of molecules in naive cells, but over 97% of effector molecules, belonged to clones above 20 RNA copies.

This sequence originates from a human donor in good health. Some libraries in this study had Jurkat cell RNA spiked in. The specimen sequenced was naive CD8+ T cells from blood, with Jurkat cell RNA spiked in. This sample's subset: FACS-sorted CD8+CD4-CCR7+CD45RA+ naive T cells. The chain uses TRBV12-3 or TRBV12-4 and TRBJ2-3; D is possibly TRBD2 (6 bases). The CDR3 is CASGGAYTQYF. CDR3 in DNA: TGTGCCAGCGGAGGGGCCTACACGCAGTATTTT.